These T cell receptor beta chains were read from a single sample in a study of cytomegalovirus exposure and HLA in healthy donors. Here immunoSEQ multiplex PCR was the method, and the copy in TCRdb shows in-frame clones only, minus some. This specimen shows about 130,000 clones; the ten leading clones hold approximately 1.7%. The material sequenced was PBMCs. These receptors came from a young man in good health and CMV-seronegative. Each CDR3 is given with its conserved first and last residue. D genes are given only for firm matches.

j_call	v_call	d_call	cdr3_nt	cdr3_aa
TRBJ1-5	TRBV2	-	TGTGCCAGCAGTGAAGGCGGGGCGCGGTCCCATCAGCCCCAGCATTTT	CASSEGGARSHQPQHF
TRBJ1-5	TRBV19	TRBD1	TGTGCCAGTAGTATAGGGACAGGGGGTAAGCCCCAGCATTTT	CASSIGTGGKPQHF
TRBJ2-7	TRBV5-6	-	TGTGCCAGCAGCTACGACAGCTACGAGCAGTACTTC	CASSYDSYEQYF
TRBJ2-5	TRBV30	TRBD2	TGTGCCTGGACCAGGCGGGGGCAAGAGACCCAGTACTTC	CAWTRRGQETQYF
TRBJ1-2	TRBV29-1	-	TGCAGCGTTGAGCAGGCGACCCTTGGCTACACCTTC	CSVEQATLGYTF
TRBJ2-1	TRBV5-1	TRBD2	TGCGCCAGCAGCTTAGGGACTAGGCGTTACAATGAGCAGTTCTTC	CASSLGTRRYNEQFF
TRBJ1-1	TRBV2	-	TGTGCCAGCAGTCGTTCGGGTGGCCAGAACACTGAAGCTTTCTTT	CASSRSGGQNTEAFF
TRBJ2-1	TRBV9	TRBD1	TGTGCCAGCAGCGTAGTGAGACAGGGAAGCTCCTACAATGAGCAGTTCTTC	CASSVVRQGSSYNEQFF
TRBJ1-2	TRBV9	TRBD1	TGTGCCAGCAGCCCCCGGACAGGGGTCTATGGCTACACCTTC	CASSPRTGVYGYTF
TRBJ1-6	TRBV6-5	-	TGTGCCAGCAGTTACGAATCAGGGCGAGATTCACCCCTCCACTTT	CASSYESGRDSPLHF
TRBJ1-1	TRBV4-3	-	TGCGCCAGCAGCCAAGATCCAGGTTACAACACTGAAGCTTTCTTT	CASSQDPGYNTEAFF
TRBJ1-5	TRBV28	-	TGTGCCACCCGGAGCAGCAACAATCAGCCCCAGCATTTT	CATRSSNNQPQHF
TRBJ1-2	TRBV28	-	TGTGCCACGCAGACAGTTAACTATGGCTACACCTTC	CATQTVNYGYTF
TRBJ1-1	TRBV6-5	-	TGTGCCAGCAGTTACCAGGGATTATCGAACACTGAAGCTTTCTTT	CASSYQGLSNTEAFF
TRBJ2-5	TRBV14	-	TGTGCCAGCAGCCAAGGGGGCTTTTCGTCGTTAGGAGAGACCCAGTACTTC	CASSQGGFSSLGETQYF
TRBJ1-4	TRBV19	-	TGTGCCAGTAACGGACTCCTTGGGGTTGGTGAAAAACTGTTTTTT	CASNGLLGVGEKLFF
TRBJ1-1	TRBV21-1	-	TGTGCCAGCAGCGATCGGACAGGGATGATCGCTGAAGCTTTCTTT	CASSDRTGMIAEAFF
TRBJ1-5	TRBV30	TRBD1	TGTGCCTGGAGCGGGACAGCTAATCAGCCCCAGCATTTT	CAWSGTANQPQHF
TRBJ1-1	TRBV5-1	-	TGCGCCAGCAGCTCCATCGGTCTGGGGGGTGAAGCTTTCTTT	CASSSIGLGGEAFF
TRBJ1-5	TRBV5-6	-	TGTGCCAGCAGCTTTGAGGCGGGACGGAACAATCAGCCCCAGCATTTT	CASSFEAGRNNQPQHF
TRBJ1-3	TRBV1	-	TGCACCAGCTCGAGACAGGGAAACACCATATATTTT	CTSSRQGNTIYF
TRBJ2-7	TRBV7-9	-	TGTGCCAGCACCCCAGCCGACAGAACGGTTAAGCAGTACTTC	CASTPADRTVKQYF
TRBJ2-7	TRBV6-5	TRBD2	TGTGCCAGCAGTTACTCGCGGGAGGCCGTGTACGAGCAGTACTTC	CASSYSREAVYEQYF
TRBJ1-6	TRBV5-1	-	TGCGCCAGCAGCTCCACAACCGCGGGCCTTCTGCCTAATTCACCCCTCCACTTT	CASSSTTAGLLPNSPLHF
TRBJ2-1	TRBV7-8	TRBD2	TGTGCCAGCAGCCCGTGGGCTAGCGGATACAATGAGCAGTTCTTC	CASSPWASGYNEQFF
TRBJ1-2	TRBV5-1	-	TGCGCCAGCAGCTTAGGCGGCGGCTACACCTTC	CASSLGGGYTF
TRBJ1-2	TRBV6-5	TRBD1	TGTGCCAGCAGTTACACCCAGGGGGCGGACTATGGCTACACCTTC	CASSYTQGADYGYTF
TRBJ2-3	TRBV9	-	TGTGCCAGCAGTCCTCCGGGATTGGGAGATACGCAGTATTTT	CASSPPGLGDTQYF